The text below deals with one T cell receptor (beta chain). This sample was taken from a study of cytomegalovirus exposure and HLA in healthy donors. The PCR ran on 60 Vbeta and 13 Jbeta primers. Here immunoSEQ multiplex PCR was the method, and the copy in TCRdb shows in-frame clones only, minus some. The sample carries about 140,000 clones, 79% recorded once. Germline V gene sequence: CDR1 MNHNS, CDR2 SASEGT. The CDR3 is made up of 15 amino acids. The V and J ends lost 0 bases and 0 bases respectively, with 9 bases between them. Sequencing was carried out using PBMCs. The TCR comes from a man aged 40-55 years in good health and CMV-seropositive. The gene calls are TRBV6-1 and TRBJ2-7; D gene unclear. Here the CDR3 reads CASSEAQSSSYEQYF. In DNA form, the CDR3 reads TGTGCCAGCAGTGAAGCACAGTCGAGCTCCTACGAGCAGTACTTC.